Included here is one T cell receptor (beta chain) sequence, with context. This sample is drawn from a study of blood T cell repertoires in COVID-19. At the level of the study: Material from acute and convalescent COVID-19 was sourced from the United States, Italy and Spain. In each case, the material was cDNA or gDNA derived from T cells, B-cell-depleted T cells, or PBMCs.

Per the original methods: Reference gene primer amplification gave nucleated cell count estimates. The table came from immunoSEQ multiplex PCR; TCRdb's copy has only in-frame clones and leaves some out. V, J and clone size reflect that table, while D and trimming were determined from the DNA. The sample lists about 200,000 clones, under 90% seen once, with 4.4% in the top ten. Germline-derived CDR1 and CDR2 are MNHEY and SMNVEV (reference sequence). V lost 6 bases to trimming and J lost 4 bases; unmatched junction nucleotides: 11. The CDR3 has 16 amino acids. This TCR derives from a man in his fifties or sixties with acute or convalescent COVID-19. The material sequenced was peripheral blood. The rearrangement uses TRBV27 and TRBJ2-3; 9 nucleotides match TRBD1. In DNA form, the CDR3 reads TGTGCCAGCAGGGGTTACGGGGACAGGGTCCCAGATACGCAGTATTTT. Translated: CASRGYGDRVPDTQYF.